The sequence of this T cell receptor (beta chain) was determined in a study of T cells in Graves' hyperthyroidism and ophthalmopathy. Study in general: Initial diagnosis, before any treatment, was when peripheral blood was collected.

Clinical symptoms, serum thyroxine, TRAb, thyroid ultrasound and orbital computed tomography established diagnosis. CDR1 is SNHLY and CDR2 is FYNNEI in the germline V gene. Trimming cost V 6 bases and J 4 bases, with 10 bases left between them. The CDR3 sequence is 13 residues long. Overall study findings and caveats: Ophthalmopathy cases were set apart from stable hyperthyroidism by a 13 V-J model.

Concerning this clonotype: The antigen remains unidentified.

What was amplified from RNA transcripts were TCR beta CDR3 regions. When the TCR CDR3 underwent first-round RT-PCR, the HTBI primer set was used. TCRdb passed the multiplex PCR reads through MiXCR, listing each CDR3 protein once. The sample lists around 700,000 distinct CDR3 sequences, roughly a sixth occurring once. The genes are TRBV2 and TRBJ2-1; possible D gene TRBD2, 5 bases. The source of this sequence is a woman between 45 and 65 years old with Graves' hyperthyroidism that later progressed to Graves' ophthalmopathy. Sequenced material: blood. The CDR3 coding sequence is TGTGCCAGCAGGTCGGACTCTTACAATGAGCAGTTCTTC. It yields the protein CASRSDSYNEQFF.